The entry that follows covers one TCR beta chain sequence. The antigen is unknown. This specimen comes from a study of cytomegalovirus exposure and HLA in healthy donors. Study outcomes and limitations: Serostatus for CMV was the only available immune exposure information.

Germline-derived CDR1 and CDR2 are SQVTM and ANQGSEA. The germline V and J ends were trimmed by 6 bases and 4 bases, with 16 bases remaining between them. The CDR3 covers 14 residues. PCR was performed using 60 Vbeta and 13 Jbeta primers. Sequencing used immunoSEQ multiplex PCR; TCRdb keeps in-frame clones, though not all of them. Recorded for this sample: 60,000 to 90,000 clones. The chain recombines TRBV29-1 with TRBJ1-5; possible D gene TRBD1, 5 bases. The receptor comes from a woman in her thirties or forties in good health and CMV-seropositive. Sequencing input: PBMCs. CDR3 bases: TGCAGCGTGACGACCGGGGGAGGAAATCAGCCCCAGCATTTT. Encoded protein: CSVTTGGGNQPQHF. The full variable domain, with the rest looked up from reference TRBV29-1 and TRBJ1-5, is SAVISQKPSRDICQRGTSLTIQCQVDSQVTMMFWYRQQPGQSLTLIATANQGSEATYESGFVIDKFPISRPNLTFSTLTVSNMSPEDSSIYLCSVTTGGGNQPQHFGDGTRLSIL.